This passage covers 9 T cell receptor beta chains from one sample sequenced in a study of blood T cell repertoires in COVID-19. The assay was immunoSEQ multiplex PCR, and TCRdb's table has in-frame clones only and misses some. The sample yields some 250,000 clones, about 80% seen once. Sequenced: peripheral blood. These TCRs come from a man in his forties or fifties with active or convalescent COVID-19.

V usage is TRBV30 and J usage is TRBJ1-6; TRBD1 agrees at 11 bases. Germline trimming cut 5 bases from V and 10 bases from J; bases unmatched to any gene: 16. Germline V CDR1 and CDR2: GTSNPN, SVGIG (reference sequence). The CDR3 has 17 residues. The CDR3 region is CAWRPGGADRGRSPLHF. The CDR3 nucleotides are TGTGCCTGGCGTCCGGGGGGGGCGGACAGGGGGCGGTCACCCCTCCACTTT.

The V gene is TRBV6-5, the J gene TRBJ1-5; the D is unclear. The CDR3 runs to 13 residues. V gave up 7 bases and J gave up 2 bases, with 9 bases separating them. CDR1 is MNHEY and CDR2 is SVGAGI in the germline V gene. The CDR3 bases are TGTGCCAGCACTCCCCGTCGCAATCAGCCCCAGCATTTT. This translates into CASTPRRNQPQHF.

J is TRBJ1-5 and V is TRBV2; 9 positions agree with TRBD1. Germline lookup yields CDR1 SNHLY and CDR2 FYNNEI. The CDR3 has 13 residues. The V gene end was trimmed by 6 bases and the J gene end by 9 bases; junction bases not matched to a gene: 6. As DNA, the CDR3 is TGTGCCAGCAGCCTGGGACAGGGAATGCCCCAGCATTTT. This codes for CASSLGQGMPQHF.

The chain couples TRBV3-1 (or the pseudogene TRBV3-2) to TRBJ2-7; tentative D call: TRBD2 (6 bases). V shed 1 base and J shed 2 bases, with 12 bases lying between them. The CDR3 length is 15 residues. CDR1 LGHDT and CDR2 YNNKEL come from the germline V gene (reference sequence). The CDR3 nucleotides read TGTGCCAGCAGCCAAGTTTTGCGGGGAGCCTACGAGCAGTACTTC. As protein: CASSQVLRGAYEQYF.

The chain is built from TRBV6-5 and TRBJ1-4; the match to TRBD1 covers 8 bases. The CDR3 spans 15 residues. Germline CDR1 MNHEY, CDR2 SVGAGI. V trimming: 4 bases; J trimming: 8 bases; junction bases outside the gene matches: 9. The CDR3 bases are TGTGCCAGCAGTTCCGCGGACAGGGCGGAAGAAAAACTGTTTTTT. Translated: CASSSADRAEEKLFF.

CDR3 bases: TGTGCCAGCAGTTCGCTAACAGGGTTGGACACTGAAGCTTTCTTT. Protein: CASSSLTGLDTEAFF. The gene calls are TRBV27 and TRBJ1-1, with D possibly being TRBD1 (6 bases). Trimming removed 4 bases from V and 3 bases from J, with 15 bases in between. This CDR3 region has 15 residues. Germline V gives CDR1 MNHEY, CDR2 SMNVEV (reference sequence).

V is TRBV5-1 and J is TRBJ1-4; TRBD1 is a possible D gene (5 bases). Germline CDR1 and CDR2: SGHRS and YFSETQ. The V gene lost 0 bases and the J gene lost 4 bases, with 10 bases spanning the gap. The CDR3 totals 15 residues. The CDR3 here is CASSLGGRDNEKLFF. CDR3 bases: TGCGCCAGCAGCTTGGGCGGCAGGGATAATGAAAAACTGTTTTTT.

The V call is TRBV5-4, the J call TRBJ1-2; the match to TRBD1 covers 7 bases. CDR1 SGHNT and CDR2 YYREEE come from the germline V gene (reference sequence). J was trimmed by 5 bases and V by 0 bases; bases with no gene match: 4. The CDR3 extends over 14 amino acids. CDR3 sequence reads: CASSLEGGAYGYTF. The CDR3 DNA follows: TGTGCCAGCAGCTTGGAAGGGGGCGCTTATGGCTACACCTTC.

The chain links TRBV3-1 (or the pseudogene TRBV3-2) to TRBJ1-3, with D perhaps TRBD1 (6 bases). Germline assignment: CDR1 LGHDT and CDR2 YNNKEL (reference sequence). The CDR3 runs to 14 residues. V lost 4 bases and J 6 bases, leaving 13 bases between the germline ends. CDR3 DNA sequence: TGTGCCAGCAGCCTCCTAGGGGGAGAAAACACCATATATTTT. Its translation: CASSLLGGENTIYF.